This T cell receptor beta chain came from a study of T cell responses to AZD1222 COVID-19 vaccine. Study-wide results and limits: In the spike-specific TCR repertoire, nearly half reportedly target unmutated variant regions.

Remarks on this clone: Its antigen remains unknown.

Clones were read by immunoSEQ multiplex PCR, and TCRdb kept only the in-frame ones, dropping some. Among some 130,000 clones listed, 85% to 95% were seen once. The CDR3 spans 14 residues. In germline, CDR1 is SGHTA, CDR2 FQGNSA. V gave up 4 bases and J gave up 2 bases; unmatched junction bases: 3. The chain couples TRBV7-2 to TRBJ2-7, with 9 bases identical to TRBD1. Material: peripheral blood, obtained 28 days after the second AZD1222 dose. This clonotype was sampled from an adult who received the AZD1222 COVID-19 vaccine. CDR3 DNA sequence: TGTGCCAGCAGCTACAGGACAGGGGCCTACGAGCAGTACTTC. It translates to CASSYRTGAYEQYF.